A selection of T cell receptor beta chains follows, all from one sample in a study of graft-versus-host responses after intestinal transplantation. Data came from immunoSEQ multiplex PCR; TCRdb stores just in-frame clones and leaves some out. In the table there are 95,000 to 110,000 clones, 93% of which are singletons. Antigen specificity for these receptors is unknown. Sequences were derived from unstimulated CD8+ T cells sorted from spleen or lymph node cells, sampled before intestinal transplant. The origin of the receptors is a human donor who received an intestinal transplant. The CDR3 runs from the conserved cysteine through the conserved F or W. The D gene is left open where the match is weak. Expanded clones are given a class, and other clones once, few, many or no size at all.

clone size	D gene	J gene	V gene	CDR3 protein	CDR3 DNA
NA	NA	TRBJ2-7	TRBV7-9	CASSLAATTDEQYF	TGTGCCAGCAGCTTAGCGGCGACGACGGACGAGCAGTACTTC
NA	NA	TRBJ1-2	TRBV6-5	CASSQSGYGYTF	TGTGCCAGCAGCCAATCCGGGTATGGCTACACCTTC
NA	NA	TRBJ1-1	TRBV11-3	CASSGRELNTEAFF	TGTGCCAGCAGCGGCCGGGAATTGAACACTGAAGCTTTCTTT
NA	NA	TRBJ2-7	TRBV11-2	CASSPQRGLVYITTYEQYF	TGTGCCAGCAGCCCCCAAAGAGGGCTAGTCTACATCACGACCTACGAGCAGTACTTC
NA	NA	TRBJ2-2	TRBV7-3	CASSPGPYTGELFF	TGTGCCAGCAGCCCCGGGCCCTACACCGGGGAGCTGTTTTTT
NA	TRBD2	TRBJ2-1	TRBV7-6	CASSEIGGKANEQFF	TGTGCCAGCAGCGAAATCGGGGGGAAGGCCAATGAGCAGTTCTTC
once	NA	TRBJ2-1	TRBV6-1	CASSSLLGGDEQFF	TGTGCCAGCAGTTCCCTACTAGGGGGGGATGAGCAGTTCTTC
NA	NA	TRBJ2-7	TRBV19	CASSIDLLGRVEQYF	TGTGCCAGTAGTATAGATCTATTGGGCAGGGTAGAGCAGTACTTC
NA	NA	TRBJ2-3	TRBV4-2	CASSQELDTQYF	TGTGCCAGCAGCCAAGAACTAGATACGCAGTATTTT
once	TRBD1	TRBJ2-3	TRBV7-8	CASSTYRDRGEDTQYF	TGTGCCAGCAGCACCTACCGGGACAGGGGGGAAGATACGCAGTATTTT
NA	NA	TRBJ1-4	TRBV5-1	CASRSDSNEKLFF	TGCGCCAGCAGATCCGACAGCAATGAAAAACTGTTTTTT
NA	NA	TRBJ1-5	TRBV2	CASAPRVLVGITNQPQHF	TGTGCCAGCGCACCCAGGGTTTTAGTTGGGATTACCAATCAGCCCCAGCATTTT
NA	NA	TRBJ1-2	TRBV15	CATSRDQGGYTF	TGTGCCACCAGCAGAGATCAAGGTGGCTACACCTTC
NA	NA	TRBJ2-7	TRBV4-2	CASSQAWQFDEQYF	TGTGCCAGCAGCCAAGCGTGGCAGTTCGACGAGCAGTACTTC
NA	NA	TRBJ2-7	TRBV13	CASSGGNRIYEQYF	TGTGCCAGCAGCGGCGGTAACAGGATCTACGAGCAGTACTTC
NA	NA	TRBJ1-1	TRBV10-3	CAISEVQRSDTEAFF	TGTGCCATCAGTGAGGTACAGAGGTCGGACACTGAAGCTTTCTTT
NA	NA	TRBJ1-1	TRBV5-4	CASSFRWDPQAFF	TGTGCCAGCAGCTTTCGGTGGGACCCTCAAGCTTTCTTT
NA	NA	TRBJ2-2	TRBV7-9	CASSLGPGELFF	TGTGCCAGCAGCCTAGGCCCCGGGGAGCTGTTTTTT
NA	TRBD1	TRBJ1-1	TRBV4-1	CASSQEPNRGGLEAFF	TGCGCCAGCAGCCAAGAACCGAACAGGGGCGGCCTTGAAGCTTTCTTT
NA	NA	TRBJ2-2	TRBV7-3	CASSLGQGTNTGELFF	TGTGCCAGCAGCTTAGGGCAGGGGACGAACACCGGGGAGCTGTTTTTT
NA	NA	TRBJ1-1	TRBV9	CASSVSSGENTEAFF	TGTGCCAGCAGCGTAAGTTCGGGGGAGAACACTGAAGCTTTCTTT
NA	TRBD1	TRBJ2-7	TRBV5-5	CASSFLKDRVGREQYF	TGTGCCAGCAGCTTTCTCAAGGACAGGGTGGGCCGCGAGCAGTACTTC
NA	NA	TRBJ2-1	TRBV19	CASSSTDYNEQFF	TGTGCCAGTAGTAGCACCGACTACAATGAGCAGTTCTTC
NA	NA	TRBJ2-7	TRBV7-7	CASATGTGDEQYF	TGTGCCAGTGCGACGGGTACGGGAGACGAGCAGTACTTC
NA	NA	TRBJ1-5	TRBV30	CAWSWGRTANTTPNSNQPQHF	TGTGCCTGGAGTTGGGGGCGGACAGCCAATACAACTCCTAATAGCAATCAGCCCCAGCATTTT
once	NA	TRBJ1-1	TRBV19	CASSIDRAGGTEAFF	TGTGCCAGTAGTATAGATAGGGCGGGAGGCACTGAAGCTTTCTTT
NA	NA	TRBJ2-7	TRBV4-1	CASSQDRGGSYEQYF	TGCGCCAGCAGCCAAGACAGGGGGGGATCCTACGAGCAGTACTTC
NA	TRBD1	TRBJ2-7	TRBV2	CASSGVDSLKQGEQYF	TGTGCCAGCAGCGGCGTCGACAGTCTGAAACAGGGGGAGCAGTACTTC
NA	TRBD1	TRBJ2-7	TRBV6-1	CASSQRDSAYEQYF	TGTGCCAGCAGTCAAAGGGACAGTGCCTACGAGCAGTACTTC
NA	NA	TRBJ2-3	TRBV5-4	CASSPFPPTDTQYF	TGTGCCAGCAGCCCATTCCCTCCCACAGATACGCAGTATTTT
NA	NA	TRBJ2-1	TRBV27	CASSSGIDEQFF	TGTGCCAGCAGCTCAGGGATCGATGAGCAGTTCTTC
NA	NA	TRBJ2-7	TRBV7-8	CASSLGTAVSSYEQYF	TGTGCCAGCAGCTTAGGGACAGCCGTTAGCTCCTACGAGCAGTACTTC
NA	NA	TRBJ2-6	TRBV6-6	CASSYSSGANVPTF	TGTGCCAGCAGTTACTCGAGTGGGGCCAACGTCCCGACTTTC
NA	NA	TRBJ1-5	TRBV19	CASSQGFQPQHF	TGTGCCAGTAGCCAGGGTTTTCAGCCCCAGCATTTT
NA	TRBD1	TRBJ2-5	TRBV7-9	CASSSTGTVQETQYF	TGTGCCAGCAGCTCGACCGGGACAGTACAAGAGACCCAGTACTTC
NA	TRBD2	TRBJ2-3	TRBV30	CAWNVAGGQFDTQYF	TGTGCCTGGAACGTAGCGGGGGGGCAATTCGATACGCAGTATTTT
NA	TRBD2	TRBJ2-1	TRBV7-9	CASSPWTSGDNEQFF	TGTGCCAGCAGCCCGTGGACTAGCGGGGATAATGAGCAGTTCTTC
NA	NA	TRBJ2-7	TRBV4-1	CASSQGRGTAYEQYF	TGCGCCAGCAGCCAAGGGAGGGGGACAGCCTACGAGCAGTACTTC
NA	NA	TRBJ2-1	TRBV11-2	CASSFPSTYNEQFF	TGTGCCAGCAGCTTTCCTAGCACCTACAATGAGCAGTTCTTC
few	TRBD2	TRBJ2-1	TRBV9	CASSVEAGGANEQFF	TGTGCCAGCAGCGTAGAGGCGGGGGGGGCGAATGAGCAGTTCTTC
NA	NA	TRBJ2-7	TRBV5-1	CASSPQGNIYEQYF	TGCGCCAGCAGCCCACAGGGAAACATTTACGAGCAGTACTTC
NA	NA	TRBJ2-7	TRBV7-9	CASSFTGTEQYF	TGTGCCAGCAGCTTCACCGGGACAGAGCAGTACTTC
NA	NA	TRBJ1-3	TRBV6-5	CASRPGAGNTIYF	TGTGCCAGCAGACCTGGGGCTGGAAACACCATATATTTT
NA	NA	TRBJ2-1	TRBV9	CASSPQANEQFF	TGTGCCAGCAGCCCGCAGGCAAATGAGCAGTTCTTC
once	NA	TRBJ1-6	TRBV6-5	CASSNTGGNSPLHF	TGTGCCAGCAGCAACACCGGGGGGAATTCACCCCTCCACTTT
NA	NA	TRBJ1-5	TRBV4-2	CASSQVSNQPQHF	TGTGCCAGCAGCCAAGTAAGCAATCAGCCCCAGCATTTT
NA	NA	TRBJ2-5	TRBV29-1	CSVEVRRVETQYF	TGCAGCGTTGAGGTCAGAAGGGTAGAGACCCAGTACTTC
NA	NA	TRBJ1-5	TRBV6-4	CAPREVGEGQVVRQPQHF	TGTGCCCCAAGAGAGGTGGGTGAGGGGCAGGTCGTAAGGCAGCCCCAGCATTTT
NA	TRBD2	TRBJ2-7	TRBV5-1	CASSTSGGSSYEQYF	TGCGCCAGCAGCACGAGCGGGGGGTCCTCCTACGAGCAGTACTTC
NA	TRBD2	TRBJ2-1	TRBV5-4	CASNPIAGGKDNEQFF	TGTGCCAGCAACCCGATAGCGGGGGGGAAGGACAATGAGCAGTTCTTC